A single sample is the source of the 27 T cell receptor beta chains below, sequenced in a study of CD8 T cells in ankylosing spondylitis. MiXCR, run by TCRdb on the 5' RACE reads, gives a single entry per CDR3 protein. The table shows 250,000 to 350,000 distinct CDR3 sequences, with around 21% occurring only once. Source material: blood, either unsorted or a sorted T cell fraction (not recorded which). The origin of the receptors is a female donor with ankylosing spondylitis or in good health (not recorded which).

This chain links TRBV6-1 with TRBJ2-3; D possibly corresponds to TRBD1 (5 bases). Trimming took 6 bases from V and 2 from J, leaving 18 bases between them. The CDR3 length is 16 residues. Germline V CDR1 and CDR2: MNHNS, SASEGT. CDR3 nucleotide sequence: TGTGCCAGCAGCAACAAGGGCGGACAACCCACAGATACGCAGTATTTT. This gives the protein CASSNKGGQPTDTQYF.

CDR3 loop: CASSFGGSGSYEQYF. CDR3 in DNA: TGTGCCAGCTCGTTCGGCGGGTCGGGGTCCTACGAGCAGTACTTC. The gene calls are TRBV6-1 and TRBJ2-7, with a tentative D call TRBD2 (5 bases). CDR3 length equals 15 residues. The germline V and J ends were trimmed by 8 bases and 1 base, with 18 bases remaining between them. Germline V gene lookup returns CDR1 MNHNS and CDR2 SASEGT.

This clonotype was recorded at least ten times. The CDR3 nucleotides are TGCAGTGCTAACAGGGGGTTTAGCAACACTGAAGCTTTCTTT. Amino acid sequence: CSANRGFSNTEAFF. This rearrangement joins TRBV20-1 to TRBJ1-1; the match to TRBD1 covers 8 bases. V shed 4 bases, J shed 2 bases, and the junction held 6 bases outside the gene matches. This CDR3 spans 14 amino acids. CDR1 DFQATT and CDR2 SNEGSKA come from the germline V gene (reference sequence).

This rearrangement joins TRBV5-1 to TRBJ2-2, with D unresolved. CDR3 length: 13 amino acids. V lost 5 bases to trimming and J lost 4 bases, with 9 bases between them. Germline V CDR1 and CDR2: SGHRS, YFSETQ. CDR3 in DNA: TGCGCCAGCAGGACTTTTACCACCGGGGAGCTGTTTTTT. Translated, it gives CASRTFTTGELFF.

The chain is built from TRBV6-5 and TRBJ1-2; 7 bases match TRBD1. Germline-derived CDR1 and CDR2 are MNHEY and SVGAGI. V dropped 0 bases and J dropped 7; count of bases not matched to a gene: 5. This CDR3 contains 14 residues. DNA for the CDR3: TGTGCCAGCAGTTACTCGGGAAGGGGGCTTGGCTACACCTTC. Amino acid sequence: CASSYSGRGLGYTF.

This clonotype was counted at least ten times. The genes are TRBV4-3 and TRBJ2-2; D is unresolved. This CDR3 contains 17 residues. Germline values: CDR1 LGHNA, CDR2 YSLEER. V was pared by 0 bases and J by 0 bases, with 11 bases between. CDR3 coding DNA: TGCGCCAGCAGCCAAGAGGTCGGTTGGTCGAACACCGGGGAGCTGTTTTTT. Amino acid sequence: CASSQEVGWSNTGELFF.

The gene calls are TRBV20-1 and TRBJ2-3; 10 bases are a match to TRBD2. V shed 6 bases and J 7 bases; nucleotides not matched to a gene: 10. This CDR3 region has 14 residues. Per the germline V gene, CDR1 is DFQATT and CDR2 is SNEGSKA (reference sequence). The CDR3 here is CSAPVAGGRNTQYF. CDR3 bases: TGCAGTGCCCCGGTAGCGGGAGGTCGAAATACGCAGTATTTT.

This clonotype was recorded at least ten times. This chain uses TRBV12-3 or TRBV12-4 with TRBJ2-5, with D unclear. The germline V and J ends were trimmed by 2 bases and 0 bases, with 4 bases remaining between them. There are 13 residues in the CDR3. The chain's CDR3 is CASSLSYQETQYF. CDR3 DNA sequence: TGTGCCAGCAGTTTATCCTACCAAGAGACCCAGTACTTC.

The chain is built from TRBV15 and TRBJ1-2; D unclear. The CDR3 totals 15 residues. Germline V lookup: CDR1 LNHNV, CDR2 YYDKDF (reference sequence). Trimming took off 8 bases at V and 3 bases at J, with 19 bases between the two ends. The CDR3 sequence: CATAKDGDRYYGYTF. The CDR3 coding sequence is TGTGCCACCGCGAAGGACGGCGATCGGTACTATGGCTACACCTTC.

The rearrangement uses TRBV5-1 and TRBJ2-5; D unclear. The germline CDR1 and CDR2 sequences are SGHRS and YFSETQ. The CDR3 consists of 11 residues. V lost 5 bases and J lost 5, with 7 bases in between. The CDR3 spells CASRASETQYF. CDR3 DNA sequence: TGCGCCAGCAGGGCTAGTGAGACCCAGTACTTC.

This chain uses TRBV15 with TRBJ1-5, with D possibly TRBD1 on 6 matching bases. Trimming removed 1 base at V and 6 bases at J, with 10 bases between. Germline V CDR1 and CDR2: LNHNV, YYDKDF (reference sequence). This CDR3 is 14 amino acids long. DNA of the CDR3: TGTGCCACCAGCAGAGGGGGGCTTGCTCAGCCCCAGCATTTT. Translating gives CATSRGGLAQPQHF.

There are a few counts of this clonotype. This chain uses TRBV5-1 with TRBJ2-7; tentatively, D is TRBD1 or TRBD2 (5 bases each). V lost 2 bases and J 2 bases, leaving 17 bases between the germline ends. The CDR3 length is 16 residues. Germline V gene sequence: CDR1 SGHRS, CDR2 YFSETQ. CDR3 amino acids: CASSFYGTSGPYEQYF. CDR3 nucleotides: TGCGCCAGCAGCTTCTACGGGACGAGTGGGCCCTACGAGCAGTACTTC.

V and J are TRBV7-2 and TRBJ2-7; TRBD2 aligns across 7 bases. CDR3 length: 16 amino acids. The germline V gene encodes CDR1 SGHTA and CDR2 FQGNSA. V lost 1 base and J lost 0; bases outside the gene matches: 6. The CDR3 loop is CASSLGPTSSSYEQYF. CDR3 sequence (DNA): TGTGCCAGCAGCTTAGGACCGACTAGCTCCTCCTACGAGCAGTACTTC.

This clonotype was counted many times. The CDR3 reads CASNRRSTNEQFF. Written as DNA, the CDR3 is TGTGCCAGCAATAGAAGATCCACCAATGAGCAGTTCTTC. The rearrangement uses TRBV6-1 and TRBJ2-1; no definite D call. Germline V gives CDR1 MNHNS, CDR2 SASEGT. The CDR3 has 13 amino acids. V lost 7 bases, J lost 6 bases, and 13 bases lay in between.

V gene TRBV10-3 combines with J gene TRBJ1-1; TRBD1 might be the D (6 bases). Germline V gives CDR1 ENHRY, CDR2 SYGVKD. This CDR3 is 13 amino acids long. V lost 10 bases and J 0 bases, leaving 12 bases between the germline ends. Written as DNA, the CDR3 is TGTGCCACTAGACAGGCCCTGAACACTGAAGCTTTCTTT. As protein: CATRQALNTEAFF.

This clonotype was seen at least ten times. CDR3 nucleotides: TGCAGCGTTGAACAGCATTTGTCCCAGTACTTC. Translated, it gives CSVEQHLSQYF. This chain links TRBV29-1 with TRBJ2-5; no clear D. V lost 2 bases, J lost 9 bases, and 10 bases lay in between. CDR1 is SQVTM, CDR2 ANQGSEA, per germline. The CDR3 covers 11 residues.

The rearrangement joins TRBV6-1 to TRBJ2-3; D is perhaps TRBD2 (5 bases). The germline V gene has CDR1 MNHNS and CDR2 SASEGT. The ends were cut back, 8 bases at V and 0 bases at J, with 15 bases in the middle. The CDR3 extends over 15 amino acids. CDR3 bases: TGTGCCAGCGCACCGACGGCGGGCAGCACAGATACGCAGTATTTT. This sequence encodes CASAPTAGSTDTQYF.

The rearrangement links TRBV20-1 to TRBJ2-5; D remains unclear. The germline V gene has CDR1 DFQATT and CDR2 SNEGSKA (reference sequence). V was trimmed by 3 bases and J by 7 bases, leaving 15 bases between them. The CDR3 is made up of 13 amino acids. CDR3 residues: CSARLEDHGTQYF. CDR3 nucleotide sequence: TGCAGTGCTAGGTTAGAGGACCATGGGACCCAGTACTTC.

The chain joins TRBV6-2 or TRBV6-3 to TRBJ2-7; 9 bases match TRBD2. V was clipped by 6 bases and J by 2 bases; unmatched bases: 5. The germline CDR1 and CDR2 sequences are MNHEY and SVGEGT. The CDR3 is 14 amino acids. The CDR3 loop is CASRPAGGAYEQYF. DNA of the CDR3: TGTGCCAGCAGGCCAGCGGGAGGAGCCTACGAGCAGTACTTC.

The table lists this clonotype with many counts. The chain is built from TRBV20-1 and TRBJ1-5; D is uncertain. Germline CDR1 DFQATT, CDR2 SNEGSKA (reference sequence). The CDR3 has 14 residues. V shed 0 bases and J shed 5 bases, with 11 bases lying between them. CDR3 sequence: CSARDSSRYQPQHF. CDR3 nucleotide sequence: TGCAGTGCTAGAGATAGTAGCCGATATCAGCCCCAGCATTTT.

This clonotype was observed at least ten times. The J gene is TRBJ2-1, the V gene TRBV10-2; TRBD2 agrees at 8 bases. Germline CDR1 WSHSY, CDR2 SAAADI. After removal of 2 bases from V and 4 bases from J, the junction contained 4 bases not matched to a gene. The CDR3 covers 15 residues. CDR3: CASSEDSGTYNEQFF. CDR3 sequence (DNA): TGCGCCAGCAGTGAGGATAGCGGGACGTACAATGAGCAGTTCTTC.

This chain connects TRBV19 to TRBJ2-2; maybe TRBD2 (6 bases). This CDR3 comprises 17 residues. V dropped 3 bases and J dropped 1 base, with 15 bases sitting between them. The germline CDR1 and CDR2 sequences are LNHDA and SQIVND (reference sequence). The CDR3 here is CASSMGGPGENTGELFF. The CDR3 nucleotides read TGTGCCAGTAGTATGGGGGGTCCCGGGGAGAACACCGGGGAGCTGTTTTTT. The whole variable domain, remainder taken from reference TRBV19 and TRBJ2-2, is DGGITQSPKYLFRKEGQNVTLSCEQNLNHDAMYWYRQDPGQGLRLIYYSQIVNDFQKGDIAEGYSVSREKKESFPLTVTSAQKNPTAFYLCASSMGGPGENTGELFFGEGSRLTVL.

The rearrangement links TRBV19 to TRBJ2-1; 9 positions agree with TRBD1. This CDR3 spans 15 amino acids. The germline gives CDR1 LNHDA, CDR2 SQIVND (reference sequence). V gave up 4 bases and J gave up 0 bases; unmatched junction bases: 1. As DNA, the CDR3 is TGTGCCAGTAGTAGGGGACAGGGCTCCTACAATGAGCAGTTCTTC. As protein: CASSRGQGSYNEQFF. Complete variable domain (other parts from reference TRBV19 and TRBJ2-1): DGGITQSPKYLFRKEGQNVTLSCEQNLNHDAMYWYRQDPGQGLRLIYYSQIVNDFQKGDIAEGYSVSREKKESFPLTVTSAQKNPTAFYLCASSRGQGSYNEQFFGPGTRLTVL.

The chain carries TRBV2 and TRBJ2-3; D call uncertain. Germline-derived CDR1 and CDR2 are SNHLY and FYNNEI. Trimming left V 5 bases short and J 0 bases short, with 12 bases between. The CDR3 sequence is 15 residues long. CDR3 DNA sequence: TGTGCCAGCAGTTCCCACGCCACTAGCACAGATACGCAGTATTTT. Translation gives CASSSHATSTDTQYF.

The chain links TRBV20-1 to TRBJ1-5; D perhaps matches TRBD1 (6 bases). Trimming cost V 6 bases and J 6 bases, with 15 bases left between them. The length of the CDR3 is 13 residues. Germline values: CDR1 DFQATT, CDR2 SNEGSKA (reference sequence). The DNA for the CDR3 is TGCAGTGCCACCGCGGGGGCCAGTCAGCCCCAGCATTTT. Encoded protein: CSATAGASQPQHF.

This chain joins TRBV5-1 and TRBJ2-7; 8 nucleotides agree with TRBD1. Unmatched junction bases numbered 0, after V lost 1 base and J lost 6 bases. The CDR3 is made up of 12 amino acids. Germline loops: CDR1 SGHRS, CDR2 YFSETQ. The CDR3 reads CASSLQGAEQYF. CDR3 in DNA: TGCGCCAGCAGCTTGCAGGGGGCCGAGCAGTACTTC.

This clonotype was picked up a small number of times. The chain combines TRBV6-1 with TRBJ2-1, with TRBD2 identical over 8 bases. The junction had 11 bases not matched to a gene; V was cut back by 6 bases and J by 4 bases. Germline V CDR1 and CDR2: MNHNS, SASEGT. The CDR3 totals 16 residues. The chain's CDR3 is CASSEFSGMTYNEQFF. CDR3 nucleotide sequence: TGTGCCAGCAGCGAATTTAGCGGGATGACTTACAATGAGCAGTTCTTC.